This entry is about one T cell receptor beta chain. These data originate in a study of blood T cell repertoires in COVID-19. Study summary: Samples of COVID-19 (acute and convalescent) were obtained from the United States, Italy and Spain. PBMCs, B-cell-depleted T cells, or T cells were the source of the cDNA or gDNA that made up the material.

As processed by the authors: Amplification of reference gene primers was used by the study to estimate nucleated cell counts. Using immunoSEQ multiplex PCR, the repertoire was profiled, and TCRdb retains in-frame clones only, with some absent. The D gene and trimming were derived from the DNA, and the V and J assignments and clone size from that table. The sample includes 53,000 or so clones, around 84% of them seen just once. Sequencing used peripheral blood. The receptor comes from a man between 65 and 80 years old with active COVID-19.

CDR3 loop: CSVEGLNTEAFF. The DNA of the CDR3 is TGCAGCGTTGAGGGCCTGAACACTGAAGCTTTCTTT. The chain is built from TRBV29-1 and TRBJ1-1; D not resolved. The CDR3 contains 12 residues. Germline V lookup: CDR1 SQVTM, CDR2 ANQGSEA. V lost 3 bases and J 0 bases, leaving 5 bases between the germline ends.